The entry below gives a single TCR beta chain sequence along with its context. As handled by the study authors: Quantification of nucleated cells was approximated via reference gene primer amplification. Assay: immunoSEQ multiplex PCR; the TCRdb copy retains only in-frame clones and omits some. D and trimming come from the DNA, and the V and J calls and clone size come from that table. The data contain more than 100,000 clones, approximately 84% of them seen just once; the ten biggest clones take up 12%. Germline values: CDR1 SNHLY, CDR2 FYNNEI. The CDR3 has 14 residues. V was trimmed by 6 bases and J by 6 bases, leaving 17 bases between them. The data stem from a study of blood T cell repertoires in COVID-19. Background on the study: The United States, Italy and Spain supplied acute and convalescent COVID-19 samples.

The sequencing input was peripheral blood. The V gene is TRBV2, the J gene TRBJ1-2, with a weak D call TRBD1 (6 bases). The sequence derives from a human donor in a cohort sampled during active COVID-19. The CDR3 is CASSPEGDWHGYTF. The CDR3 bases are TGTGCCAGCAGCCCTGAGGGGGATTGGCATGGCTACACCTTC.